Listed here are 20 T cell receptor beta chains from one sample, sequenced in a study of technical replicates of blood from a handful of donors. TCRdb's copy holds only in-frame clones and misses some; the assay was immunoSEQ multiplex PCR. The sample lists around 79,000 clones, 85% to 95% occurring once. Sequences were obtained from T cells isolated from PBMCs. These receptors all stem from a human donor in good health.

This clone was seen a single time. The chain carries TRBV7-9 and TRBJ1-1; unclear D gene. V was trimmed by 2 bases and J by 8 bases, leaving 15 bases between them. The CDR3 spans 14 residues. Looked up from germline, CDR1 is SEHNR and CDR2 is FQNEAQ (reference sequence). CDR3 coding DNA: TGTGCCAGCAGCTTACGCCCTAGTAGCGCAGAAGCTTTCTTT. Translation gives CASSLRPSSAEAFF.

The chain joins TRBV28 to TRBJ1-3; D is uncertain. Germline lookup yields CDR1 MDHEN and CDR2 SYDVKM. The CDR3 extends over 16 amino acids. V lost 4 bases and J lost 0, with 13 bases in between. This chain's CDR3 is CASSSKRLISGNTIYF. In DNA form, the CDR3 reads TGTGCCAGCAGTTCCAAAAGACTGATCTCTGGAAACACCATATATTTT. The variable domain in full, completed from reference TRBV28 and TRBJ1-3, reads DVKVTQSSRYLVKRTGEKVFLECVQDMDHENMFWYRQDPGLGLRLIYFSYDVKMKEKGDIPEGYSVSREKKERFSLILESASTNQTSMYLCASSSKRLISGNTIYFGEGSWLTVV.

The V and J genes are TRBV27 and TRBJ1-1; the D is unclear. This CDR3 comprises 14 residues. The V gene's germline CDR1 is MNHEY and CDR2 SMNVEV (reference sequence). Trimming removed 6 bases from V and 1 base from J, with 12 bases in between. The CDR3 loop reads CASRTIRENTEAFF. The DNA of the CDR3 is TGTGCCAGCAGAACTATCCGGGAGAACACTGAAGCTTTCTTT.

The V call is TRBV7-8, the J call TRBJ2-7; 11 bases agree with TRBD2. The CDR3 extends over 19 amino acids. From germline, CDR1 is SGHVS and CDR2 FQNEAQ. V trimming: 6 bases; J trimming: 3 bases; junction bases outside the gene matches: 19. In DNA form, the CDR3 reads TGTGCCAGCAGTCAAACTCGACTAGCGGGGCCACACGAGTTCTACGAGCAGTACTTC. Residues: CASSQTRLAGPHEFYEQYF.

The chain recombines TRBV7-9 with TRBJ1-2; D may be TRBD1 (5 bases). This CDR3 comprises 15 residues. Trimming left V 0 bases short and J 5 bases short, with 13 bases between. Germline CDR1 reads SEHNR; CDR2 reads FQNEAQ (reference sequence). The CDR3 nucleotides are TGTGCCAGCAGCTTAGCGGGGGGACCCCAATATGGCTACACCTTC. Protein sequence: CASSLAGGPQYGYTF.

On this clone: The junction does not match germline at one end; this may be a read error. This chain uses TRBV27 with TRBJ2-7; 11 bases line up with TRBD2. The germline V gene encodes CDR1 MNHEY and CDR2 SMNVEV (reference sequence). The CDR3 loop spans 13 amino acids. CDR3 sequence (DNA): TGTGCCAGCAGTTTACAAGGTAGCGGGAGGGTAAACTTC. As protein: CASSLQGSGRVNF.

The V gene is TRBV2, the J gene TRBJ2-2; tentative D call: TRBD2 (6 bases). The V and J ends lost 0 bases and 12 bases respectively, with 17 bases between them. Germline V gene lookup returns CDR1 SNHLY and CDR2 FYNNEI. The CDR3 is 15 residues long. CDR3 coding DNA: TGTGCCAGCAGTGAAGCCCCGCCCGAGGCGGGGAAGCTGTTTTTT. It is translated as CASSEAPPEAGKLFF.

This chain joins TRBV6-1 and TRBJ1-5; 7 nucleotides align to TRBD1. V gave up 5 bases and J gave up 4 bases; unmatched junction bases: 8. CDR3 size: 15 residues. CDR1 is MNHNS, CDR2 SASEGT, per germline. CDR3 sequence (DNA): TGTGCCAGCAGTTCGCACAGGGGCTTGAATCAGCCCCAGCATTTT. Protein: CASSSHRGLNQPQHF.

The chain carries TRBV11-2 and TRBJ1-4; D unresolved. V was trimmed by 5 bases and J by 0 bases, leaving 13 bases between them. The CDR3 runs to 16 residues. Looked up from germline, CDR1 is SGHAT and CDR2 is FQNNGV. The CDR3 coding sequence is TGTGCCAGCAGCAGACGGGGTTCTGCAACTAATGAAAAACTGTTTTTT. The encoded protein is CASSRRGSATNEKLFF.

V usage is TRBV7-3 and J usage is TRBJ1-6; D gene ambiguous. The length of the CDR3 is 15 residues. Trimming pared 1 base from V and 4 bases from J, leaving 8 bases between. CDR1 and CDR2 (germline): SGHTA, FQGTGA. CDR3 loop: CASSLSPGYNSPLHF. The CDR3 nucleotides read TGTGCCAGCAGCTTAAGTCCGGGATATAATTCACCCCTCCACTTT.

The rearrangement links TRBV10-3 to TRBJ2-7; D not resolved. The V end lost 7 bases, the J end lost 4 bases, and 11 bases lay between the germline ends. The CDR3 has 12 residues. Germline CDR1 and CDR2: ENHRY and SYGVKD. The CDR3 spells CAITGSTYEQYF. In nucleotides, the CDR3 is TGTGCCATCACAGGTAGTACGTACGAGCAGTACTTC.

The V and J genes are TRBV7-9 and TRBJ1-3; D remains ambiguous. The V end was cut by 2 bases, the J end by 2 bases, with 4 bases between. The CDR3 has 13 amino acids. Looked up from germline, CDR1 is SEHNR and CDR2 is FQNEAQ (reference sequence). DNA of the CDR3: TGTGCCAGCAGCTTACTAACTGGAAACACCATATATTTT. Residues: CASSLLTGNTIYF.

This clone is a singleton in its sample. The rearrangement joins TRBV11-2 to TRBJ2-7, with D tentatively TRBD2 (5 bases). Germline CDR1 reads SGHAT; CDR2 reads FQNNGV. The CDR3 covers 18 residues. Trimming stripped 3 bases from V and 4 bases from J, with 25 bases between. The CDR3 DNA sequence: TGTGCCAGCAGCTTTGTCGGACTTAGCGAGGAGGAAAGGTACGAGCAGTACTTC. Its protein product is CASSFVGLSEEERYEQYF. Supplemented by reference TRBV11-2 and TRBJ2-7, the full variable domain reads EAGVAQSPRYKIIEKRQSVAFWCNPISGHATLYWYQQILGQGPKLLIQFQNNGVVDDSQLPKDRFSAERLKGVDSTLKIQPAKLEDSAVYLCASSFVGLSEEERYEQYFGPGTRLTVT.

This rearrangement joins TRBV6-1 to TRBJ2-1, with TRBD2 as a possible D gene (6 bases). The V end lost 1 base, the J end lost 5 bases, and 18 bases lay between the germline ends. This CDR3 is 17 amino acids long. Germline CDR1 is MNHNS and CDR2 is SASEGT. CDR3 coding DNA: TGTGCCAGCAGTGAAGTACCCCGGCTAGCGAGCCACAATGAGCAGTTCTTC. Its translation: CASSEVPRLASHNEQFF.

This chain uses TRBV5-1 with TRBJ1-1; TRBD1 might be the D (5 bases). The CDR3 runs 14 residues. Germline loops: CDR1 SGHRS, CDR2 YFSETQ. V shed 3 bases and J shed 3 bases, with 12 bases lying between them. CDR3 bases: TGCGCCAGCAGCTCAAACGGAGGGGACACTGAAGCTTTCTTT. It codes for CASSSNGGDTEAFF.

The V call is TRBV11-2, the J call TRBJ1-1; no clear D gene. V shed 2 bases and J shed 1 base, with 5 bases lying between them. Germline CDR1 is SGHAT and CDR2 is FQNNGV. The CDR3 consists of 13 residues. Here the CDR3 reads CASSLRENTEAFF. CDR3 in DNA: TGTGCCAGCAGCTTAAGAGAGAACACTGAAGCTTTCTTT.

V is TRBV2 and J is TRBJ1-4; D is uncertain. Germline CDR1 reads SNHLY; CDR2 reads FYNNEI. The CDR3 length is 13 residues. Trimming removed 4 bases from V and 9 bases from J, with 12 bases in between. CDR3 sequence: CASSVREGKKLFF. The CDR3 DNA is TGTGCCAGCAGTGTTAGGGAGGGTAAAAAACTGTTTTTT.

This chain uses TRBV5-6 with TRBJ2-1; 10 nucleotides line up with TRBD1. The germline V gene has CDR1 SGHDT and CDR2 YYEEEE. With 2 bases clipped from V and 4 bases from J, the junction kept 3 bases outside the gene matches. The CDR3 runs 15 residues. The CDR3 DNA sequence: TGTGCCAGCAGCTTTCGACAGGGGGCTTACAATGAGCAGTTCTTC. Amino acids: CASSFRQGAYNEQFF.

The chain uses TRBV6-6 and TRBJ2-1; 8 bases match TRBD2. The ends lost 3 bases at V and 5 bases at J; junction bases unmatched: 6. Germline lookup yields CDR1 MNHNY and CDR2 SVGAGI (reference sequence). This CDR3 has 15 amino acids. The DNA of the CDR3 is TGTGCCAGCAGTTATAGCGGGAAGTCGAACAATGAGCAGTTCTTC. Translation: CASSYSGKSNNEQFF.

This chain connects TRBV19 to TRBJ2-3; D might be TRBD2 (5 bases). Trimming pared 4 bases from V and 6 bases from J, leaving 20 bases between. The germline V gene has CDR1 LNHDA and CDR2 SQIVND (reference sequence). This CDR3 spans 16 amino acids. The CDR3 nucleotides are TGTGCCAGTAGTAGCCGCGGGCGGGCCTCTGGGGATACGCAGTATTTT. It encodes CASSSRGRASGDTQYF.